The 17 T cell receptor beta chains listed next were all sequenced from one sample in a study of blood T cell repertoires in COVID-19. Libraries were prepared by immunoSEQ multiplex PCR; TCRdb keeps only in-frame clonotypes and omits some of them. Among about 350,000 clones listed, about 90% were seen once. The sequencing input was PBMCs or T cells enriched from blood (not recorded which). These receptors were obtained from a woman aged 25 to 39 who had recovered from COVID-19.

The chain employs TRBV13 and TRBJ2-7, with 7 bases lining up with TRBD1. V was pared by 2 bases and J by 3 bases, with 4 bases of the junction left unmatched. This CDR3 contains 14 residues. Germline V gene sequence: CDR1 PRHDT, CDR2 FYEKMQ (reference sequence). The CDR3 DNA reads as TGTGCCAGCAGCTTAAGGGGACAGAACTACGAGCAGTACTTC. Translated: CASSLRGQNYEQYF.

The chain couples TRBV27 to TRBJ2-1; 12 bases are a match to TRBD2. The junction had 14 bases not matched to a gene; V was cut back by 5 bases and J by 6 bases. This CDR3 contains 18 residues. Germline V lookup: CDR1 MNHEY, CDR2 SMNVEV (reference sequence). The CDR3 sequence: CASSPRRLAGVVGNEQFF. Here the CDR3 DNA reads TGTGCCAGCAGTCCCCGTCGACTAGCGGGAGTAGTCGGCAATGAGCAGTTCTTC.

The chain couples TRBV4-1 to TRBJ1-1; 7 bases are a match to TRBD1. Germline values: CDR1 MGHRA, CDR2 YSYEKL. The length of the CDR3 is 11 residues. Trimming removed 10 bases from V and 4 bases from J; junction bases left unmatched: 3. The CDR3 coding sequence is TGCGCCACACAGGGGTCCACTGAAGCTTTCTTT. Translated, it gives CATQGSTEAFF.

The rearrangement uses TRBV11-2 and TRBJ2-1, with 8 bases aligning to TRBD1. The V segment lost 1 base and the J segment 3 bases; nucleotides outside the gene matches: 11. Germline CDR1 reads SGHAT; CDR2 reads FQNNGV. This CDR3 is 18 amino acids long. This chain's CDR3 is CASSLGQGANIFYNEQFF. DNA for the CDR3: TGTGCCAGCAGCTTAGGGCAGGGGGCAAACATTTTCTACAATGAGCAGTTCTTC.

The chain uses TRBV30 and TRBJ1-4; tentatively, D is TRBD1 (5 bases). Germline V CDR1 and CDR2: GTSNPN, SVGIG (reference sequence). V shed 1 base and J shed 3 bases, with 12 bases lying between them. The CDR3 consists of 15 residues. CDR3 protein: CAWSGGLDPNEKLFF. DNA for the CDR3: TGTGCCTGGAGTGGGGGACTGGATCCTAATGAAAAACTGTTTTTT.

This chain joins TRBV6-1 and TRBJ1-2, with 8 bases identical to TRBD1. CDR1 and CDR2 (germline): MNHNS, SASEGT. The V segment lost 0 bases and the J segment 4 bases; nucleotides outside the gene matches: 1. The CDR3 has 14 amino acids. For the CDR3, the DNA is TGTGCCAGCAGTGAAGCGGGACAGGCCTATGGCTACACCTTC. Residues: CASSEAGQAYGYTF.

The chain is built from TRBV19 and TRBJ1-2; D ambiguous. This CDR3 has 14 amino acids. The germline CDR1 and CDR2 sequences are LNHDA and SQIVND (reference sequence). V gave up 4 bases and J gave up 4 bases, with 13 bases separating them. The CDR3 loop is CASSRAVQIYGYTF. The CDR3 nucleotides are TGTGCCAGTAGTAGGGCAGTGCAGATCTATGGCTACACCTTC.

This rearrangement joins TRBV27 to TRBJ2-7, with 7 bases lining up with TRBD1. The CDR3 contains 12 residues. V shed 10 bases, J shed 4 bases, and the junction held 7 bases outside the gene matches. Looked up from germline, CDR1 is MNHEY and CDR2 is SMNVEV (reference sequence). The CDR3 protein is CATPGQVYEQYF. The CDR3 DNA reads as TGTGCCACCCCAGGACAGGTGTACGAGCAGTACTTC.

The V call is TRBV27, the J call TRBJ1-1, with 7 bases aligning to TRBD1. There are 11 residues in the CDR3. Per germline, CDR1 MNHEY and CDR2 SMNVEV (reference sequence). J lost 11 bases, V lost 6 bases, and 6 bases had no gene match. The CDR3 loop is CASSSTGEAFF. In DNA form, the CDR3 reads TGTGCCAGCAGCAGCACAGGGGAGGCTTTCTTT.

The chain employs TRBV2 and TRBJ1-5, with D perhaps matching TRBD1 (5 bases). CDR1 is SNHLY, CDR2 FYNNEI, per germline. The germline V and J ends were trimmed by 5 bases and 0 bases, with 8 bases remaining between them. The CDR3 extends over 14 amino acids. The CDR3 sequence is CASSYTGSNQPQHF. In DNA, the CDR3 is TGTGCCAGCAGTTATACAGGTAGCAATCAGCCCCAGCATTTT.

The V and J genes are TRBV18 and TRBJ2-7; 7 bases match TRBD1. CDR3 length equals 14 residues. CDR1 KGHSH and CDR2 LQKENI come from the germline V gene. The V gene end was trimmed by 2 bases and the J gene end by 4 bases; junction bases not matched to a gene: 5. CDR3: CASSPYRGRYEQYF. As DNA, the CDR3 is TGTGCCAGCTCACCATACAGGGGACGTTACGAGCAGTACTTC.

This chain's CDR3 is CASSLAPTTGGYEQYF. In nucleotides, the CDR3 is TGCGCCAGCAGCTTGGCCCCTACGACAGGGGGCTACGAGCAGTACTTC. The gene calls are TRBV5-1 and TRBJ2-7, with 9 bases fitting TRBD1. The V gene's germline CDR1 is SGHRS and CDR2 YFSETQ. There are 16 residues in the CDR3. With 0 bases clipped from V and 3 bases from J, the junction kept 7 bases outside the gene matches.

This chain uses TRBV5-4 with TRBJ1-3; D remains unclear. The ends were cut back, 2 bases at V and 1 base at J, with 4 bases in the middle. This CDR3 contains 13 residues. Germline CDR1 is SGHNT and CDR2 is YYREEE (reference sequence). As DNA, the CDR3 is TGTGCCAGCAGCTTCCCGTCTGGAAACACCATATATTTT. It specifies CASSFPSGNTIYF.

The chain joins TRBV5-4 to TRBJ1-2; 11 nucleotides align to TRBD1. Germline V lookup: CDR1 SGHNT, CDR2 YYREEE (reference sequence). V lost 3 bases, J lost 7 bases, and 8 bases stayed unmatched. The CDR3 has 15 residues. CDR3 sequence: CASSSGTGGFAGYTF. Written as DNA, the CDR3 is TGTGCCAGCAGCTCCGGGACAGGGGGTTTTGCTGGCTACACCTTC.

Points on this clone: The identical CDR3 is also encoded by other nucleotide sequences in the sample. The chain is built from TRBV5-4 and TRBJ2-1; D not certain. V was trimmed by 4 bases and J by 4 bases, leaving 3 bases between them. There are 11 residues in the CDR3. In germline, CDR1 is SGHNT, CDR2 YYREEE (reference sequence). DNA for the CDR3: TGTGCCAGCAGCCTTTACAATGAGCAGTTCTTC. Translation: CASSLYNEQFF.

In the case of this clone: Distinct nucleotide sequences in the sample also encode this CDR3. The V gene is TRBV18, the J gene TRBJ2-5; 10 bases map to TRBD2. V shed 0 bases and J 2 bases; nucleotides not matched to a gene: 0. Germline V gene data show CDR1 as KGHSH and CDR2 as LQKENI. The CDR3 runs to 15 residues. The CDR3 is CASSPPGLAQETQYF. CDR3 nucleotide sequence: TGTGCCAGCTCACCACCGGGACTAGCGCAAGAGACCCAGTACTTC.

Worth noting for this clone: Other DNA sequences in this sample translate to the same CDR3. The rearrangement uses TRBV5-1 and TRBJ2-7; 9 nucleotides line up with TRBD2. The CDR3 is made up of 15 amino acids. J gave up 3 bases and V 0 bases, and 4 bases lay outside the gene matches. Germline CDR1 reads SGHRS; CDR2 reads YFSETQ. The CDR3 loop reads CASSLVSGGSYEQYF. DNA for the CDR3: TGCGCCAGCAGCTTGGTTAGCGGGGGCAGCTACGAGCAGTACTTC.